The source of this TCR beta chain is a study of Graves' ophthalmopathy and Graves' hyperthyroidism. Across the study: Prior to any treatment, peripheral blood was collected at the time of initial diagnosis.

Scientists amplified the TCR beta CDR3 regions from RNA transcripts. First-round RT-PCR employed HTBI primers, with a second-round multiplex PCR after it. One entry per CDR3 protein, called by TCRdb with MiXCR from the multiplex PCR reads. The table has some 400,000 distinct CDR3 sequences, approximately 16% seen once. Enrollment excluded any patients with other autoimmune diseases, uncontrolled infections, pregnancy or lactation. Each diagnosis was determined on the basis of clinical symptoms, serum thyroxine, TRAb, thyroid ultrasound and orbital computed tomography. J lost 7 bases, V lost 7 bases, and 13 bases had no gene match. The CDR3 consists of 14 residues. The V gene's germline CDR1 is SEHNR and CDR2 FQNEAQ (reference sequence). Concerning this clonotype: What it binds is not known.

Study outcomes and limitations: Blood repertoires reportedly contained most expanded thyroid clonotypes above 0.001 frequency.

J is TRBJ2-7 and V is TRBV7-9; 7 bases match TRBD2. The source material was peripheral blood. This receptor was identified in a woman under 30 with Graves' ophthalmopathy. The CDR3 coding sequence is TGTGCCAGCACCTCGGGAGGAGACGCGCGGGAGCAGTACTTC. Its translation: CASTSGGDAREQYF.